This T cell receptor (beta chain) derives from a study of control samples from healthy donors and cancer patients. Method: immunoSEQ multiplex PCR; TCRdb's copy keeps in-frame clones and lacks some. This repertoire shows 150,000 to 200,000 clones, 91% found once; its top ten account for just over 2%. The clonotype comes from a woman in her forties in good health. Material: blood.

CDR3 sequence (DNA): TGTGCCAGCAGCTTACAGCCCCAAGAGACCCAGTACTTC. Protein product: CASSLQPQETQYF. The rearrangement uses TRBV5-5 and TRBJ2-5; D not resolved. The CDR3 contains 13 residues. With 2 bases removed from V and 1 base from J, the gap between germline ends came to 6 bases. In germline, CDR1 is SGHKS, CDR2 YYEKEE (reference sequence).